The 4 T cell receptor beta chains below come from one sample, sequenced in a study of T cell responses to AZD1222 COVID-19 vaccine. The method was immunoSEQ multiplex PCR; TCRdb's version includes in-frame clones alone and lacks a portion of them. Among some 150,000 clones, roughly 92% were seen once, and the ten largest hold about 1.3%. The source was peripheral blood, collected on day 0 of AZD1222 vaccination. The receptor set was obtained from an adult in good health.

CDR3 protein: CASSALAAGVYTIYF. CDR3 bases: TGTGCCAGCAGCGCCCTTGCCGCGGGTGTATACACCATATATTTT. The chain has TRBV27 and TRBJ1-3, with no clear D. Germline-derived CDR1 and CDR2 are MNHEY and SMNVEV (reference sequence). CDR3 length: 15 residues. Deletions cut 6 bases from V and 8 bases from J, with 20 bases between.

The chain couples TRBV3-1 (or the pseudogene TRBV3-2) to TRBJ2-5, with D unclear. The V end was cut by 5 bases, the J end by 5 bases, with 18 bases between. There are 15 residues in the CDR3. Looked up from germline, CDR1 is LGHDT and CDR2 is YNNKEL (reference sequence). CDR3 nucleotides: TGTGCCAGCAGCTCCAGGAGACCCTCGGTGGAGACCCAGTACTTC. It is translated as CASSSRRPSVETQYF.

CDR3 in DNA: TGTGCCAGCAGCTTAATTTCAGCAAACTATGGCTACACCTTC. As protein: CASSLISANYGYTF. The rearrangement uses TRBV7-3 and TRBJ1-2; D is uncertain. V lost 1 base to trimming and J lost 2 bases, with 8 bases between them. Germline V gene lookup returns CDR1 SGHTA and CDR2 FQGTGA. This CDR3 has 14 amino acids.

The DNA for the CDR3 is TGTGCCAGCAGTTTTATGGCTCCTAACTATGGCTACACCTTC. Amino acids: CASSFMAPNYGYTF. The chain recombines TRBV28 with TRBJ1-2; D not resolved. Per germline, CDR1 MDHEN and CDR2 SYDVKM. The CDR3 loop spans 14 amino acids. V was pared by 3 bases and J by 0 bases, with 8 bases between.